Reported below is one T cell receptor beta chain. The antigen it binds to is not known. The sequenced fragment ends 3 residues before the CDR3 boundary, so the rest is inferred from the germline J gene. This CDR3 is also generated by other DNA sequences in the sample. The transplants used related donors along with nonmyeloablative bone marrow transplantation, and in the human trials mixed chimerism was transient. Unstimulated Tregs (CD4+CD25+CD127-), CD4+ non-Tregs (CD4+CD25-), CD4 and CD8 cells were FACS-sorted from thawed PBMCs. Several combined kidney and bone marrow transplant recipients from the ITN036ST trial were included as patients, and samples were available only from these trial subjects. Healthy control blood was processed by Ficoll density gradient to PBMCs and cryopreserved; patient PBMCs were collected before and after transplant. Genomic DNA was extracted from sorted cells with the QIAGEN DNeasy Blood and Tissue Kit for TCRbeta CDR3 sequencing. Through immunoSEQ, high-throughput TCRbeta CDR3 sequencing was done commercially, including PCR amplification with internal controls and bias correction. In the original analysis: Unique productive TCRbeta sequences were defined by CDR3 nucleotide sequence when primers matched and otherwise by CDR3 amino acid sequence together with Vbeta and Jbeta genes. Sorting error was corrected by removing sequences shared between sorted populations at a frequency ratio of 2:1 or less, and the remaining shared sequences were assigned to the higher population. A sequence was defined as donor-reactive if the sequence was expanded at least 5-fold in CFSE-low cells compared with unstimulated cells and had a frequency of at least 0.01% in CFSE-low cells. Jensen-Shannon divergence calculated on the top 100 TCRbeta sequences ranked by frequency was used to measure repertoire divergence. For samples with multiple sequencing runs, sorting error was corrected in each run separately before the runs were combined. In its TCRdb copy, this immuneACCESS table keeps in-frame sequences only and misses some clones. Where compared with another copy, unresolved V genes explain less than half of these, and the others have no known cause. V and J calls and clone size are as listed in that table; D and trimming were resolved from the DNA. This specimen's table enumerates over 14,000 clones. The ten largest clones represent less than 4% of the sample.

The CDR3 starts with the cysteine, ends with the phenylalanine, and has 12 residues. The 27 bases shown cover part of the CDR3, and their frame starts at base 1. V and J lose 5 bases and 2 bases, and a span of 9 bases separates them. CDR1 is given as SQVTM and CDR2 as ANQGSEA, both from the germline V gene. The sample originates from a study of Tregs in tolerant kidney transplant recipients (dated by TCRdb to about 2019). Describing the broader study: The study used TCRbeta sequencing to identify donor-specific regulatory T cells before combined kidney and bone marrow transplantation, then tracked those cells after transplant. Study-wide findings and limitations: In tolerant patients, the expansion of donor-specific Tregs was greater than global Treg expansion, suggesting that the expansion was antigen-driven rather than nonspecific. The study was constrained by small patient numbers, and validation of the findings is required in larger populations and under other immunosuppression protocols. The most biologically relevant and donor-specific TCRbeta repertoire appeared to be identified by expanding Tregs with activated donor B cells. Biological reproducibility was not directly addressed, though technical replication error appeared minimal. For some patients the PCR primers changed over time, which made it impossible to compare the samples from those patients at the nucleotide level.

The source was CD4+ T cells from blood (PBMCs), collected 12 months after the transplant. This receptor chain uses TRBV29-1 and TRBJ1-1, with TRBD1 perhaps the D gene, on 6 matching bases. The receptor was isolated from a human patient who received a combined kidney and bone marrow transplant. Some T cells may have been brought in with the graft after a transplant. Incomplete CDR3 DNA: TGCAGCGTTCTACAGGGTAACACTGAA. It codes for CSVLQGNTE. The entire CDR3 reads CSVLQGNTEAFF.